This is a list of T cell receptor beta chains from one sample in a study of T cells in Graves' hyperthyroidism and ophthalmopathy. TCRdb itself ran the multiplex PCR reads through MiXCR, one entry per CDR3 protein. The table records 300,000 to 450,000 distinct CDR3 sequences, 17% of them present only once. The specimen sequenced was blood. The receptors here all came from a woman aged 30 to 39 with Graves' hyperthyroidism that later progressed to Graves' ophthalmopathy. Each CDR3 is given with its conserved first and last residue. A D gene is named only where the DNA matches it firmly. Size is stated for part of the rows, as once, few or many counts, or as a class when the clone is expanded.

j_call clone_size d_call v_call cdr3_aa cdr3_nt
TRBJ2-1 many TRBD2 TRBV5-4 CASSFGGVSNNEQFF TGTGCCAGCAGCTTTGGGGGGGTTAGTAACAATGAGCAGTTCTTC
TRBJ2-7 few TRBD1 TRBV20-1 CSARVRTGGEQYF TGCAGTGCTAGAGTGAGGACAGGGGGCGAGCAGTACTTC
TRBJ2-7 many . TRBV2 CASSEGGAAYEQYF TGTGCCAGCAGTGAAGGAGGGGCTGCCTACGAGCAGTACTTC
TRBJ2-5 . TRBD1 TRBV19 CASGDSPWETQYF TGTGCCAGTGGGGACAGTCCTTGGGAGACCCAGTACTTC
TRBJ1-6 many . TRBV10-3 CAISDIEDSPLHF TGTGCCATCAGTGATATCGAGGATTCACCCCTCCACTTT
TRBJ2-7 many TRBD2 TRBV14 CASSPWAGGPGYEQYF TGTGCCAGCAGCCCCTGGGCGGGAGGGCCTGGTTACGAGCAGTACTTC
TRBJ1-4 many . TRBV27 CASRISAGREKLFF TGTGCCAGCAGAATATCGGCAGGGAGAGAAAAACTGTTTTTT
TRBJ2-5 many TRBD2 TRBV12-3/TRBV12-4 CASSLGWSGIGETQYF TGTGCCAGCAGTTTAGGTTGGAGCGGGATAGGGGAGACCCAGTACTTC
TRBJ2-5 many . TRBV11-3 CASSLSGVQYF TGTGCCAGCAGCTTGTCGGGGGTCCAGTACTTC
TRBJ2-1 many . TRBV20-1 CSASLRRDEQFF TGCAGTGCTAGCCTCAGGCGCGATGAGCAGTTCTTC
TRBJ2-3 . . TRBV20-1 CSARELLAFHTDTQYF TGCAGTGCTAGAGAGCTACTAGCTTTCCACACAGATACGCAGTATTTT
TRBJ2-4 few . TRBV5-1 CASSLGPTQNIQYF TGCGCCAGCAGCTTGGGGCCAACCCAAAACATTCAGTACTTC
TRBJ2-2 . . TRBV24-1 CATRSTRVMTGELFF TGTGCCACTAGGAGTACGCGGGTCATGACCGGGGAGCTGTTTTTT
TRBJ1-3 many . TRBV4-1 CASSQESRAGNTIYF TGCGCCAGCAGCCAAGAGTCCAGGGCTGGAAACACCATATATTTT
TRBJ2-5 few . TRBV15 CATSREGESTKETQYF TGTGCCACCAGCAGAGAGGGGGAATCGACGAAGGAGACCCAGTACTTC
TRBJ2-3 . TRBD2 TRBV9 CACNETPSRGGHTTDTQYF TGTGCCTGCAACGAGACACCCAGTCGCGGGGGTCATACCACAGATACGCAGTATTTT
TRBJ2-7 many TRBD2 TRBV11-2 CASSLAAGGGSYEQYF TGTGCCAGCAGCTTAGCAGCGGGGGGGGGCTCCTACGAGCAGTACTTC
TRBJ2-2 many TRBD2 TRBV11-2 CASSPGLDITGELFF TGTGCCAGCAGCCCGGGACTAGATATTACCGGGGAGCTGTTTTTT
TRBJ1-2 many . TRBV29-1 CSVAGAEGYTF TGCAGCGTTGCGGGGGCGGAGGGCTACACCTTC
TRBJ2-1 . . TRBV6-1 CASSPGNQYNEQFF TGTGCCAGCAGTCCAGGAAATCAGTACAATGAGCAGTTCTTC
TRBJ1-1 many . TRBV12-3/TRBV12-4 CASSLWGTEAFF TGTGCCAGCAGTCTCTGGGGCACTGAAGCTTTCTTT
TRBJ2-7 many . TRBV4-1 CASSQVPPVIAHEQYF TGCGCCAGCAGCCAAGTTCCACCAGTTATCGCCCACGAGCAGTACTTC
TRBJ1-1 many . TRBV18 CASSPSMGGEAFF TGTGCCAGCTCACCATCCATGGGGGGTGAAGCTTTCTTT
TRBJ2-3 many TRBD2 TRBV20-1 CSAMERGVDTQYF TGCAGTGCAATGGAGCGGGGGGTAGATACGCAGTATTTT
TRBJ2-1 many TRBD2 TRBV20-1 CSASRAGGVFNEQFF TGCAGTGCTAGTAGGGCGGGAGGGGTATTTAATGAGCAGTTCTTC
TRBJ2-3 . TRBD2 TRBV10-1 CASTSGGRDTQYF TGCGCCAGCACGTCGGGAGGTCGAGATACGCAGTATTTT
TRBJ2-1 many . TRBV27 CATRGGTRFPEFF TGTGCCACCCGAGGCGGGACCAGGTTTCCCGAGTTCTTC
TRBJ1-2 many . TRBV12-3/TRBV12-4 CASSPTDRRYGYTF TGTGCCAGCAGTCCCACAGACAGGCGATATGGCTACACCTTC
TRBJ1-5 many . TRBV2 CAPRGSNQPQHF TGTGCCCCGAGGGGGAGCAATCAGCCCCAGCATTTT
TRBJ1-4 . . TRBV28 CASSLEDRQLFF TGTGCCAGCAGTTTAGAGGACAGACAACTGTTTTTT
TRBJ1-1 many . TRBV30 CAWRMGGAMNTEAFF TGTGCCTGGAGAATGGGGGGGGCCATGAACACTGAAGCTTTCTTT
TRBJ2-1 . TRBD2 TRBV20-1 CSARPASGGFSYNEQFF TGCAGTGCTAGACCGGCTAGCGGGGGTTTCTCCTACAATGAGCAGTTCTTC
TRBJ2-3 many . TRBV5-6 CASSPMTVLSTDTQYF TGTGCCAGCAGCCCGATGACAGTTCTAAGCACAGATACGCAGTATTTT
TRBJ1-1 many . TRBV11-2 CASSLDRTGLAFF TGTGCCAGCAGCTTAGATAGGACGGGACTTGCTTTCTTT
TRBJ2-7 many TRBD2 TRBV30 CAWGQTSGMNEQYF TGTGCCTGGGGTCAAACTAGCGGGATGAACGAGCAGTACTTC
TRBJ1-2 many . TRBV28 CASKARGRWNTF TGTGCCAGCAAGGCCAGGGGAAGGTGGAACACCTTC
TRBJ2-1 few . TRBV10-3 CATESSGTSRYNEQFF TGTGCCACCGAATCCTCAGGGACCTCACGATACAATGAGCAGTTCTTC
TRBJ2-3 many . TRBV3-1 CASSQDLGYHTDTQYF TGTGCCAGCAGCCAAGATCTAGGCTACCACACAGATACGCAGTATTTT
TRBJ2-5 . . TRBV19 CASSLQAQETQYF TGTGCCAGTAGTTTACAGGCCCAAGAGACCCAGTACTTC
TRBJ2-1 many . TRBV18 CASSRPSFGQNRSYNEQFF TGTGCCAGCTCACGCCCCTCGTTTGGGCAAAACCGATCCTACAATGAGCAGTTCTTC
TRBJ1-2 many . TRBV12-3/TRBV12-4 CASSFTSGDGYTF TGTGCCAGCAGCTTCACTAGCGGGGATGGCTACACCTTC
TRBJ2-6 . . TRBV4-1 CASSQDPLSTISGANVLTF TGCGCCAGCAGCCAAGATCCACTCAGCACCATCTCTGGGGCCAACGTCCTGACTTTC
TRBJ1-3 many . TRBV12-3/TRBV12-4 CASSSHLGQKKRRTAGNTIYF TGTGCCAGCAGTTCACACTTGGGACAAAAAAAACGTAGGACAGCTGGAAACACCATATATTTT
TRBJ2-3 . . TRBV19 CASTLAYGTDTQYF TGTGCCAGTACTCTGGCGTATGGCACAGATACGCAGTATTTT
TRBJ1-2 many . TRBV6-2/TRBV6-3 CASSTSEDYGYTF TGTGCCAGCAGTACCTCGGAAGACTATGGCTACACCTTC
TRBJ1-3 many . TRBV12-3/TRBV12-4 CASSTRDISSGNTIYF TGTGCCAGCAGTACCCGTGACATATCCTCTGGAAACACCATATATTTT
TRBJ1-2 many . TRBV5-6 CASSLLENYDYTF TGTGCCAGCAGCTTGCTGGAAAATTATGACTACACCTTC
TRBJ1-1 . . TRBV10-2 CASSERTYTEAFF TGCGCCAGCAGTGAGCGGACCTACACTGAAGCTTTCTTT
TRBJ2-1 many TRBD1 TRBV19 CASSRGWTGDEQFF TGTGCCAGTAGTAGGGGGTGGACAGGGGATGAGCAGTTCTTC
TRBJ2-3 . . TRBV18 CASSPEQTGSTDTQYF TGTGCCAGCTCGCCAGAACAGACAGGTAGCACAGATACGCAGTATTTT
TRBJ1-2 few . TRBV6-5 CASSYSMWGTVRTF TGTGCCAGCAGTTACTCGATGTGGGGGACCGTGAGGACCTTC
TRBJ1-3 many TRBD1 TRBV28 CASSPGGTGNTIYF TGTGCCAGCAGTCCAGGGGGCACTGGAAACACCATATATTTT
TRBJ2-7 few . TRBV4-1 CASSQGRARKNGYEQYF TGCGCCAGCAGCCAAGGTCGAGCCAGGAAGAACGGCTACGAGCAGTACTTC
TRBJ1-1 . . TRBV11-2 CASSLGSILNTEAFF TGTGCCAGCAGCTTAGGTAGCATATTGAACACTGAAGCTTTCTTT
TRBJ2-5 . . TRBV12-3/TRBV12-4 CASSLRLLQETQYF TGTGCCAGCAGTTTACGTCTCCTCCAAGAGACCCAGTACTTC
TRBJ1-2 . . TRBV12-3/TRBV12-4 CASSFIPAYGYTF TGTGCCAGCAGTTTCATCCCGGCGTATGGCTACACCTTC
TRBJ2-1 . TRBD1 TRBV28 CASSPGQGNEQFF TGTGCCAGCAGTCCCGGACAGGGTAATGAGCAGTTCTTC
TRBJ2-2 many TRBD1 TRBV29-1 CSVEEAGGYTGELFF TGCAGCGTTGAAGAGGCAGGGGGTTACACCGGGGAGCTGTTTTTT
TRBJ2-7 many . TRBV7-9 CASSLAGRAYEQYF TGTGCCAGCAGCTTAGCGGGCAGGGCCTACGAGCAGTACTTC
TRBJ1-4 many . TRBV30 CAWSVLWRSNEKLFF TGTGCCTGGAGTGTATTGTGGCGGTCTAATGAAAAACTGTTTTTT